What follows are 13 T cell receptor beta chains derived from one specimen sequenced in a study of neurological immune-mediated disorders. TCRdb re-derived calls from the 5' RACE reads in MiXCR, one entry per CDR3 protein. Among about 48,000 distinct CDR3 sequences listed, around a tenth were seen once. Source material: PBMCs. The receptors come from a woman in her thirties or forties with HTLV-1-associated myelopathy (HAM/TSP).

This clonotype is labeled medium-sized (0.01 to 0.1%). The chain links TRBV12-3 or TRBV12-4 to TRBJ1-2; D is ambiguous. The CDR3 runs 14 residues. V was shortened by 4 bases and J by 2 bases, with 11 bases between the two germline ends. This CDR3 is CASSSVEENYGYTF. The CDR3 region has the DNA TGTGCCAGCAGTTCGGTCGAGGAGAACTATGGCTACACCTTC.

This clonotype was found many times. V usage is TRBV6-1 and J usage is TRBJ2-7; 8 nucleotides agree with TRBD1. The V segment lost 8 bases and the J segment 5 bases; nucleotides outside the gene matches: 8. In germline, CDR1 is MNHNS, CDR2 SASEGT. The CDR3 extends over 13 amino acids. The CDR3 protein is CASGTRGRNEQYF. In nucleotides, the CDR3 is TGTGCCAGCGGTACCAGGGGGCGCAACGAGCAGTACTTC.

This clonotype was detected ten times or more. V usage is TRBV2 and J usage is TRBJ2-1; 8 nucleotides line up with TRBD1. This CDR3 has 17 amino acids. With V trimmed by 6 bases and J by 5 bases, 15 bases remained unmatched. The germline V gene encodes CDR1 SNHLY and CDR2 FYNNEI. CDR3 protein: CASSSIFQGARNNEQFF. The CDR3 DNA is TGTGCCAGCAGCAGCATCTTTCAGGGGGCTCGGAACAATGAGCAGTTCTTC.

This clonotype was counted ten times or more. The chain employs TRBV5-1 and TRBJ2-3; perhaps D is TRBD1 or TRBD2 (5 bases each). Germline loops: CDR1 SGHRS, CDR2 YFSETQ. The CDR3 runs 12 residues. V dropped 4 bases and J dropped 6 bases, with 9 bases sitting between them. CDR3 nucleotides: TGCGCCAGCAGCGCCTGGGGGGATACGCAGTATTTT. Amino acids: CASSAWGDTQYF. The full variable domain, with the rest looked up from reference TRBV5-1 and TRBJ2-3, is KAGVTQTPRYLIKTRGQQVTLSCSPISGHRSVSWYQQTPGQGLQFLFEYFSETQRNKGNFPGRFSGRQFSNSRSEMNVSTLELGDSALYLCASSAWGDTQYFGPGTRLTVL.

In this sample, this clonotype turned up a few times. The rearrangement links TRBV6-4 to TRBJ2-2, with no clear D. V was trimmed by 4 bases and J by 7 bases, leaving 10 bases between them. Germline V gene lookup returns CDR1 MRHNA and CDR2 SNTAGT. This CDR3 has 13 amino acids. CDR3 region: CASSVQKNGELFF. The DNA for the CDR3 is TGTGCCAGCAGTGTTCAGAAGAACGGGGAGCTGTTTTTT.

This clonotype was observed many times. The chain links TRBV18 to TRBJ1-1; D unresolved. This CDR3 is 13 amino acids long. The ends were cut back, 2 bases at V and 8 bases at J, with 12 bases in the middle. Germline CDR1 is KGHSH and CDR2 is LQKENI. The CDR3 region has the DNA TGTGCCAGCTCACCAAATGGGCAGAGAGAAGCTTTCTTT. Encoded protein: CASSPNGQREAFF.

This clonotype was counted at least ten times. This chain connects TRBV10-3 to TRBJ2-7; no reliable D call. The CDR3 has 13 residues. Between the trimmed V and J ends, which lost 0 bases and 4 bases, there was a span of 7 bases. The germline gives CDR1 ENHRY, CDR2 SYGVKD. The CDR3 coding sequence is TGTGCCATCAGTGAGTCCCGCGGATACGAGCAGTACTTC. This encodes CAISESRGYEQYF.

This clonotype occurred a few times. This chain connects TRBV5-8 to TRBJ2-7, with TRBD1 matching over 9 bases. CDR1 and CDR2 (germline): SGHTS, YDEGEE. The CDR3 covers 16 residues. Unmatched junction bases numbered 10, after V lost 4 bases and J lost 2 bases. The CDR3 bases are TGTGCCAGCAGCGGTCCTGGACAGGGGAGCACCTACGAGCAGTACTTC. This gives the protein CASSGPGQGSTYEQYF.

This clonotype has a count of ten or more. The genes are TRBV6-5 and TRBJ2-1; 9 bases fit TRBD1. This CDR3 is 15 amino acids long. After removal of 6 bases from V and 0 bases from J, the junction contained 3 bases not matched to a gene. The germline CDR1 and CDR2 sequences are MNHEY and SVGAGI. The CDR3 region has the DNA TGTGCCAGCAGGACGGGACAGGGCTCCTACAATGAGCAGTTCTTC. Its protein product is CASRTGQGSYNEQFF.

A word on this clonotype: Possible read error: a much larger clone is one base away. The V gene is TRBV6-4, the J gene TRBJ2-1; TRBD1 matches 7 bases. Germline CDR1 is MRHNA and CDR2 is SNTAGT. The ends lost 0 bases at V and 4 bases at J; junction bases unmatched: 12. This CDR3 spans 18 amino acids. The CDR3 protein is CASSDSMLGDREYNEQFF. The CDR3 coding sequence is TGTGCCAGCAGTGACTCGATGTTGGGGGACAGAGAATACAATGAGCAGTTCTTC.

This clonotype was observed many times. The chain is built from TRBV7-2 and TRBJ1-2, with D possibly TRBD1 on 5 matching bases. CDR3 length: 14 amino acids. From germline, CDR1 is SGHTA and CDR2 FQGNSA. V was pared by 7 bases and J by 8 bases, with 20 bases between. DNA of the CDR3: TGTGCCAGCACCCAGCGAGCGGGGCGAGAGGGCTACACCTTC. Amino acid sequence: CASTQRAGREGYTF. Variable domain in full (rest from reference TRBV7-2 and TRBJ1-2): GAGVSQSPSNKVTEKGKDVELRCDPISGHTALYWYRQSLGQGLEFLIYFQGNSAPDKSGLPSDRFSAERTGGSVSTLTIQRTQQEDSAVYLCASTQRAGREGYTFGSGTRLTVV.

This clonotype was recorded at least ten times. The V call is TRBV6-5, the J call TRBJ2-1, with TRBD2 matching 8 bases. Per germline, CDR1 MNHEY and CDR2 SVGAGI. V shed 6 bases and J 7 bases; nucleotides not matched to a gene: 14. The CDR3 covers 16 residues. The CDR3 loop reads CASRLFRGGEGNEQFF. Here the CDR3 DNA reads TGTGCCAGCAGACTTTTTCGGGGGGGCGAGGGTAATGAGCAGTTCTTC.

Many counts were recorded for this clonotype. J is TRBJ2-7 and V is TRBV5-1, with D possibly matching TRBD1 (5 bases). The CDR3 sequence is 14 residues long. Germline values: CDR1 SGHRS, CDR2 YFSETQ. The V and J ends lost 0 bases and 5 bases respectively, with 12 bases between them. Written as DNA, the CDR3 is TGCGCCAGCAGCTTGGGGGCAGGGCTCAACGAGCAGTACTTC. Protein product: CASSLGAGLNEQYF.